These 23 T cell receptor beta chains were sequenced from one sample in a study of shared T cell receptors in the human thymus. Repertoires were generated with immunoSEQ multiplex PCR, while TCRdb's copy carries only in-frame clones and drops some. The repertoire includes hundreds of thousands of clones, around 82% of them detected once, and around 0.013% sits in the top ten. These data also formed part of another study, on human thymus T cells.

Sequencing was performed on thymocytes. Receptors originate from a boy under two years old with a congenital heart defect.

In DNA form, the CDR3 reads TGTGCCAGCAGCTTGGGTGGGCTTCTTCAACCCTACGAGCAGTACTTC. It specifies CASSLGGLLQPYEQYF. The rearrangement joins TRBV5-4 to TRBJ2-7; D gene ambiguous. Per germline, CDR1 SGHNT and CDR2 YYREEE (reference sequence). This CDR3 contains 16 residues. The V gene lost 0 bases and the J gene lost 2 bases, with 15 bases spanning the gap.

The chain carries TRBV15 and TRBJ2-4; 9 bases are a match to TRBD2. The junction had 5 bases not matched to a gene; V was cut back by 0 bases and J by 2 bases. Germline V CDR1 and CDR2: LNHNV, YYDKDF (reference sequence). The CDR3 runs 17 residues. CDR3: CATSRDKREVTKNIQYF. In DNA form, the CDR3 reads TGTGCCACCAGCAGAGATAAGCGGGAGGTCACCAAAAACATTCAGTACTTC.

This chain connects TRBV5-6 to TRBJ2-2; TRBD2 aligns across 7 bases. Germline V gene data show CDR1 as SGHDT and CDR2 as YYEEEE. The CDR3 extends over 16 amino acids. J was trimmed by 2 bases and V by 3 bases; bases with no gene match: 7. CDR3 coding DNA: TGTGCCAGCAGCTCCGGGGTAGCGGGTAACACCGGGGAGCTGTTTTTT. This encodes CASSSGVAGNTGELFF.

A few counts support this clone. This chain joins TRBV10-1 and TRBJ2-1; 11 bases are a match to TRBD2. CDR1 is WNHNN and CDR2 is SYGVQD in the germline V gene (reference sequence). CDR3 size: 18 residues. Trimming removed 2 bases from V and 5 bases from J; junction bases left unmatched: 11. This CDR3 reads CASSETSGSVIGDNEQFF. CDR3 sequence (DNA): TGCGCCAGCAGTGAGACTAGCGGGAGCGTTATCGGGGACAATGAGCAGTTCTTC.

The chain carries TRBV10-3 and TRBJ2-5, with 9 bases matching TRBD2. The CDR3 contains 15 residues. J lost 4 bases, V lost 2 bases, and 5 bases had no gene match. Germline CDR1 is ENHRY and CDR2 is SYGVKD. In DNA form, the CDR3 reads TGTGCCATCAGTGAGGGGCGGGAGGGCCGAGAGACCCAGTACTTC. Protein: CAISEGREGRETQYF.

V usage is TRBV27 and J usage is TRBJ2-3; D is perhaps TRBD1 (5 bases). This CDR3 comprises 13 residues. Trimming pared 5 bases from V and 6 bases from J, leaving 12 bases between. Germline V gene data show CDR1 as MNHEY and CDR2 as SMNVEV (reference sequence). The CDR3 nucleotides are TGTGCCAGCAGTCCAGGGTTAGGGGATACGCAGTATTTT. Translated, it gives CASSPGLGDTQYF.

This clone was seen more than once but under ten times. The chain has TRBV27 and TRBJ1-4; maybe TRBD1 (6 bases). Trimming took 7 bases from V and 6 from J, leaving 24 bases between them. Per the germline V gene, CDR1 is MNHEY and CDR2 is SMNVEV (reference sequence). The CDR3 has 17 amino acids. The CDR3 nucleotides are TGTGCCAGCAAACTAAGGAAAGGGGGGGCGCGTCATGAAAAACTGTTTTTT. It is translated as CASKLRKGGARHEKLFF.

The chain employs TRBV6-5 and TRBJ2-7; tentative D call: TRBD2 (6 bases). The CDR3 length is 16 residues. Germline V gene lookup returns CDR1 MNHEY and CDR2 SVGAGI. Trimming left V 2 bases short and J 5 bases short, with 19 bases between. CDR3 sequence reads: CASSYDFLAPGDEQYF. The DNA for the CDR3 is TGTGCCAGCAGTTACGATTTCCTAGCTCCGGGGGACGAGCAGTACTTC.

The chain employs TRBV19 and TRBJ2-1, with a possible D match to TRBD1 (5 bases). The length of the CDR3 is 14 residues. The V gene lost 3 bases and the J gene lost 5 bases, with 11 bases spanning the gap. Germline V gene data show CDR1 as LNHDA and CDR2 as SQIVND (reference sequence). CDR3: CASSIGRDNNEQFF. The CDR3 region has the DNA TGTGCCAGTAGTATCGGCAGGGATAACAATGAGCAGTTCTTC.

As DNA, the CDR3 is TGTGCCAGCAGTCAAGGGGGAGATTCCTATGGCTACACCTTC. It is translated as CASSQGGDSYGYTF. The chain is built from TRBV6-4 and TRBJ1-2; TRBD1 is a possible D gene (6 bases). Germline-derived CDR1 and CDR2 are MRHNA and SNTAGT. Trimming took off 5 bases at V and 4 bases at J, with 14 bases between the two ends. This CDR3 region has 14 residues.

The CDR3 nucleotides read TGCGCCAGCAGTGAGTCAAGAAGGGGGAATCAGCCCCAGCATTTT. Translated, it gives CASSESRRGNQPQHF. This sequence joins TRBV10-2 and TRBJ1-5, with D possibly being TRBD1 (6 bases). Trimming took off 0 bases at V and 4 bases at J, with 10 bases between the two ends. This CDR3 spans 15 amino acids. The germline gives CDR1 WSHSY, CDR2 SAAADI.

The chain employs TRBV5-4 and TRBJ2-1, with 12 bases identical to TRBD2. This CDR3 has 15 amino acids. CDR1 is SGHNT and CDR2 is YYREEE in the germline V gene (reference sequence). Trimming took 1 base from V and 9 from J; bases not matched to a gene: 5. The CDR3 sequence: CASSLYGLAGSEQFF. The CDR3 DNA is TGTGCCAGCAGCTTGTATGGACTAGCGGGATCTGAGCAGTTCTTC.

The chain couples TRBV28 to TRBJ2-7, with 11 nucleotides matching TRBD2. CDR1 and CDR2 from the germline V gene are MDHEN and SYDVKM. J lost 4 bases, V lost 4 bases, and 9 bases had no gene match. The CDR3 has 16 amino acids. The DNA for the CDR3 is TGTGCCAGCAGTTCCGTCGCTAGCGGGAGGTTGTACGAGCAGTACTTC. Protein product: CASSSVASGRLYEQYF.

V is TRBV28 and J is TRBJ2-7; maybe TRBD1 (6 bases). Trimming removed 6 bases at V and 7 bases at J, with 13 bases between. The CDR3 has 12 amino acids. The germline V gene encodes CDR1 MDHEN and CDR2 SYDVKM. As DNA, the CDR3 is TGTGCCAGCAGACGGACAGCCCGGGAGCAGTACTTC. This encodes CASRRTAREQYF.

This chain links TRBV4-3 with TRBJ2-3, with D hard to call. Germline V gene lookup returns CDR1 LGHNA and CDR2 YSLEER. The CDR3 extends over 16 amino acids. V shed 0 bases and J shed 6 bases, with 16 bases lying between them. In nucleotides, the CDR3 is TGCGCCAGCAGCCAAGACCGACCAAGGAGACGGGATACGCAGTATTTT. This encodes CASSQDRPRRRDTQYF.

This chain uses TRBV4-2 with TRBJ2-1; 7 nucleotides line up with TRBD2. With 4 bases clipped from V and 0 bases from J, the junction kept 9 bases outside the gene matches. The length of the CDR3 is 17 residues. Germline values: CDR1 LGHNA, CDR2 YNFKEQ. The CDR3: CASSPPLAGNSYNEQFF. As DNA, the CDR3 is TGTGCCAGCAGCCCGCCCTTAGCGGGCAACTCCTACAATGAGCAGTTCTTC.

This sequence joins TRBV6-4 and TRBJ2-7; 7 bases are shared with TRBD2. Germline V gives CDR1 MRHNA, CDR2 SNTAGT. This CDR3 contains 14 residues. J lost 7 bases, V lost 6 bases, and 12 bases had no gene match. The CDR3: CASSRGAGEGEQYF. The CDR3 bases are TGTGCCAGCAGCCGAGGGGCGGGAGAGGGGGAGCAGTACTTC.

The rearrangement links TRBV5-6 to TRBJ1-3; D may be TRBD1 (5 bases). V was shortened by 4 bases and J by 6 bases, with 20 bases between the two germline ends. The CDR3 has 16 amino acids. Germline CDR1 SGHDT, CDR2 YYEEEE. The CDR3 bases are TGTGCCAGCAGCCCTACCGGGCAGGGATATGTAAACACCATATATTTT. This encodes CASSPTGQGYVNTIYF.

This clone was seen only a few times. The gene calls are TRBV28 and TRBJ2-1; 8 bases are shared with TRBD2. V shed 2 bases and J 5 bases; nucleotides not matched to a gene: 17. Germline V gives CDR1 MDHEN, CDR2 SYDVKM. The CDR3 contains 19 residues. CDR3 region: CASSLRDGGDGPPHNEQFF. Written as DNA, the CDR3 is TGTGCCAGCAGTTTAAGGGACGGGGGGGACGGTCCCCCCCACAATGAGCAGTTCTTC.

The V gene is TRBV7-9, the J gene TRBJ1-1; possible D gene TRBD1, 5 bases. The V end lost 1 base, the J end lost 3 bases, and 12 bases lay between the germline ends. This CDR3 region has 15 residues. Germline CDR1 reads SEHNR; CDR2 reads FQNEAQ (reference sequence). DNA for the CDR3: TGTGCCAGCAGCTTAGTCCCAGGGATTGACACTGAAGCTTTCTTT. It translates to CASSLVPGIDTEAFF.

The gene calls are TRBV5-6 and TRBJ2-1; D unresolved. The V gene lost 0 bases and the J gene lost 5 bases, with 15 bases spanning the gap. Germline values: CDR1 SGHDT, CDR2 YYEEEE. This CDR3 is built from 16 residues. DNA of the CDR3: TGTGCCAGCAGCTTGGCCAAAACATCTGCCCACAATGAGCAGTTCTTC. Its translation is CASSLAKTSAHNEQFF. The full variable domain, with the rest looked up from reference TRBV5-6 and TRBJ2-1, is DAGVTQSPTHLIKTRGQQVTLRCSPKSGHDTVSWYQQALGQGPQFIFQYYEEEERQRGNFPDRFSGHQFPNYSSELNVNALLLGDSALYLCASSLAKTSAHNEQFFGPGTRLTVL.

CDR3 loop: CASSPDRGLETQYF. Here the CDR3 DNA reads TGTGCCAGCAGTCCAGACAGGGGGCTGGAGACCCAGTACTTC. The J gene is TRBJ2-5, the V gene TRBV27, with TRBD1 matching 10 bases. Germline CDR1 is MNHEY and CDR2 is SMNVEV (reference sequence). The trim removed 5 bases at V and 5 bases at J, leaving 5 bases unmatched. The CDR3 length is 14 residues.

This clone was picked up a small number of times. This rearrangement joins TRBV18 to TRBJ2-2; TRBD2 agrees at 10 bases. From germline, CDR1 is KGHSH and CDR2 LQKENI. This CDR3 is built from 17 residues. V was pared by 0 bases and J by 5 bases, with 6 bases of the junction left unmatched. CDR3 amino acids: CASSPPRAGGDTGELFF. CDR3 bases: TGTGCCAGCTCACCACCGAGAGCGGGAGGGGATACCGGGGAGCTGTTTTTT.